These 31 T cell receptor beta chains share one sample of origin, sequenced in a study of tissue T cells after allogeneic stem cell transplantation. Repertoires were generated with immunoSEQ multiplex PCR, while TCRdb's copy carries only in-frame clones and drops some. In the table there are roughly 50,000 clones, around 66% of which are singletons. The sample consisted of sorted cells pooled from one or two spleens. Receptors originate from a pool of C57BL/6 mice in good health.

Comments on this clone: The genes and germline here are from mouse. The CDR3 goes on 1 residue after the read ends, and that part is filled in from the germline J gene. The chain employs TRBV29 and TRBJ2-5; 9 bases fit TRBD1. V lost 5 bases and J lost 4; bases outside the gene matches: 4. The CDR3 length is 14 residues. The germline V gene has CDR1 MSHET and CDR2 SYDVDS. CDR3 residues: CASSPGTGKDTQYF. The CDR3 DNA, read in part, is TGTGCTAGCAGTCCCGGGACAGGGAAAGACACCCAGTAC.

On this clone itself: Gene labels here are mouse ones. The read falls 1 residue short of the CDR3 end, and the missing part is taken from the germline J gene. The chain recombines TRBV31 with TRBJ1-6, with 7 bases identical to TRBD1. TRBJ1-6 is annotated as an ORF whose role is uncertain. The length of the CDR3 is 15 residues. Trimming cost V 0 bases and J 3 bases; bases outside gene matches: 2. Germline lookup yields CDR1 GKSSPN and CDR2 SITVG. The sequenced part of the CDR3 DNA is TGTGCCTGGAGTCTTAACAGGGGCTATAATTCGCCCCTCTAC. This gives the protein CAWSLNRGYNSPLY. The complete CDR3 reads CAWSLNRGYNSPLYF.

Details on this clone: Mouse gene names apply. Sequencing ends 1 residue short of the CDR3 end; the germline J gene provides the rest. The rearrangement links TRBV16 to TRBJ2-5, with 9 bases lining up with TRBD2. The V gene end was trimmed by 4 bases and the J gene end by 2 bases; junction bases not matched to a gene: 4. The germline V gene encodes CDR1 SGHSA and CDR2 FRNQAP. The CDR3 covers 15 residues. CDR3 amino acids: CASSSTGGPQDTQYF. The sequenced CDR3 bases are TGTGCAAGCAGCTCCACTGGGGGGCCCCAAGACACCCAGTAC.

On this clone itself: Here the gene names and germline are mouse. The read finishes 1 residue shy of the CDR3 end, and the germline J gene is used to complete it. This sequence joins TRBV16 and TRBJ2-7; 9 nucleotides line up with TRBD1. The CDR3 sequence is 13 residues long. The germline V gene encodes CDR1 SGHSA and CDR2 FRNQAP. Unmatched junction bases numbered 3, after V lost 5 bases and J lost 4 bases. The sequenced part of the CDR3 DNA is TGTGCAAGCAGCCGGGACAGGGTATATGAACAGTAC. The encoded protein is CASSRDRVYEQY. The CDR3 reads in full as CASSRDRVYEQYF.

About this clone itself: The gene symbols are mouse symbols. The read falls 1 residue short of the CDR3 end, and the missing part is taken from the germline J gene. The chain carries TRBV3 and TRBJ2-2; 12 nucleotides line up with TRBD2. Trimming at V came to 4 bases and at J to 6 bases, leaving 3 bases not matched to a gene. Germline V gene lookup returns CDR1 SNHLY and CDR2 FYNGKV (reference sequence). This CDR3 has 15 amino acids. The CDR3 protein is CASSSDWGGSGQLYF. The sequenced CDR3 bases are TGTGCCAGCAGCTCTGACTGGGGGGGCTCCGGGCAGCTCTAC.

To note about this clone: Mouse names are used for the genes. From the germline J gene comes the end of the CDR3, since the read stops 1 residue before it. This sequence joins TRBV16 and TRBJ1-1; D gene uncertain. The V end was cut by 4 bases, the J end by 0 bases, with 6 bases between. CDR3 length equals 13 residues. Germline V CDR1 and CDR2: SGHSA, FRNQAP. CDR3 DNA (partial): TGTGCAAGCAGCTCGGCCTCAAACACAGAAGTCTTC. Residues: CASSSASNTEVF. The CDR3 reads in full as CASSSASNTEVFF.

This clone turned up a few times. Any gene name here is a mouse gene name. CDR3: CASSSAGSSYEQYF. CDR3 DNA, as far as it was read: TGTGCCAGCAGCTCTGCAGGGAGCTCCTATGAACAGTAC. The chain has TRBV3 and TRBJ2-7, with D tentatively TRBD1 (5 bases). The CDR3 extends 1 residue past the end of the read, so its final part is completed from the germline J gene. The CDR3 is 14 amino acids. Germline CDR1 and CDR2: SNHLY and FYNGKV (reference sequence). The ends were cut back, 4 bases at V and 0 bases at J, with 10 bases in the middle.

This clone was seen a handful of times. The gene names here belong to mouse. The covered CDR3 bases are TGTGGTGCTAGGGAACTGGTCTATGAACAGTAC. This codes for CGARELVYEQY. The complete CDR3 reads CGARELVYEQYF. The rearrangement uses TRBV20 and TRBJ2-7, with D possibly TRBD2 on 5 matching bases. The sequence runs out 1 residue before the end of the CDR3; the remainder is reconstructed from the germline J gene. The germline V gene has CDR1 GFQATS and CDR2 STVNSAI. V lost 0 bases, J lost 3 bases, and 6 bases lay in between. This CDR3 comprises 12 residues.

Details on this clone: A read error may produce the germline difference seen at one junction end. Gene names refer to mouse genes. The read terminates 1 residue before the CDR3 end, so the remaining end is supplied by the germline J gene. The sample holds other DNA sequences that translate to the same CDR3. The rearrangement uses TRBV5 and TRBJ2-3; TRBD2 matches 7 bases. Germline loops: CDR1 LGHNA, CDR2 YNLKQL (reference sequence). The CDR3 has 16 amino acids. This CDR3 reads CASSQETGSSAETLYF. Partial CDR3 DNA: TGTGCCAGCAGCCAAGAGACTGGGTCTAGTGCCGAAACGCTGTAT.

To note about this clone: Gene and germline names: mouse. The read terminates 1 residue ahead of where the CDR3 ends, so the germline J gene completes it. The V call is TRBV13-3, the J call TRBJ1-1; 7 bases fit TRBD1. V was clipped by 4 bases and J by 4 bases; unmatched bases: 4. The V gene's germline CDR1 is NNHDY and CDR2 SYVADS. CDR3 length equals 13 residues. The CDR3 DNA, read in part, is TGTGCCAGCAGTTGGGACAGAGGCACAGAAGTCTTC. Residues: CASSWDRGTEVF. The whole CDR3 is CASSWDRGTEVFF.

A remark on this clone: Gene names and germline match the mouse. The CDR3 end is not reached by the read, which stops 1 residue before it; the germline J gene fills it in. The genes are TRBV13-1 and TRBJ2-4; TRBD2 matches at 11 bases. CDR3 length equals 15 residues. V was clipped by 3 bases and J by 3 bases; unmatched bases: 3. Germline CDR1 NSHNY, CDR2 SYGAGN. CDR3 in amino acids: CASSGGTGGQNTLYF. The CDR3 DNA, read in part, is TGTGCCAGCAGTGGGGGGACTGGGGGACAAAACACCTTGTAC.

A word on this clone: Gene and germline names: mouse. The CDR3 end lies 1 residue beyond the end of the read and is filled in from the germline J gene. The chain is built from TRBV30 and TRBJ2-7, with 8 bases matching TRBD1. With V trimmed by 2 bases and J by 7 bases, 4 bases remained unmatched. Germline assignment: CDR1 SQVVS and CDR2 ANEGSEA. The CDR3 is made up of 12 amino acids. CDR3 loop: CSSRQGAGEQYF. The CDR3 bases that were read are TGTAGTTCTAGACAGGGGGCGGGGGAACAGTAC.

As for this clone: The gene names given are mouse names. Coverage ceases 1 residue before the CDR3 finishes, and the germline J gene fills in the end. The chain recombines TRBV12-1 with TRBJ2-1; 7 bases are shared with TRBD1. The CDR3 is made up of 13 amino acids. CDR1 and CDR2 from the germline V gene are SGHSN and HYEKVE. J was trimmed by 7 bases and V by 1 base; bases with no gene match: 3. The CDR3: CASSLQGRAEQFF. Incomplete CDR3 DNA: TGTGCCAGCTCTCTACAGGGGAGGGCTGAGCAGTTC.

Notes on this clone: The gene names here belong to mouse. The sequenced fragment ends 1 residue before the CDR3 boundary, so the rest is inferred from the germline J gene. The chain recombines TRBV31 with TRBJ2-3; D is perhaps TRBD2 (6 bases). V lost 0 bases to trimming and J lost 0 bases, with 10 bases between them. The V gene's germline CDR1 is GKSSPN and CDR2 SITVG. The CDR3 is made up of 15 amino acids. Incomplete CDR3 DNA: TGTGCCTGGAGTCTACGGCTGGGGAGTGCAGAAACGCTGTAT. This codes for CAWSLRLGSAETLY. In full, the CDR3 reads CAWSLRLGSAETLYF. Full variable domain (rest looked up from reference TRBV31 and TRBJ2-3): AQTIHQWPVAEIKAVGSPLSLGCTIKGKSSPNLYWYWQATGGTLQQLFYSITVGQVESVVQLNLSASRPKDDQFILSTEKLLLSHSGFYLCAWSLRLGSAETLYFGSGTRLTVL.

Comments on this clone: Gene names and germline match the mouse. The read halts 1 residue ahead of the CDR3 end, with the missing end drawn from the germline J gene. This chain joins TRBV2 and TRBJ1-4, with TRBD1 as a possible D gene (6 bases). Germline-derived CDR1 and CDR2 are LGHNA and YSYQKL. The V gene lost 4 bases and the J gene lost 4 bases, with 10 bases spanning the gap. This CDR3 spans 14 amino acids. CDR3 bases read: TGTGCCAGCAGCCCGGACAGCCACAACGAAAGATTATTT. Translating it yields CASSPDSHNERLF. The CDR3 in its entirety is CASSPDSHNERLFF.

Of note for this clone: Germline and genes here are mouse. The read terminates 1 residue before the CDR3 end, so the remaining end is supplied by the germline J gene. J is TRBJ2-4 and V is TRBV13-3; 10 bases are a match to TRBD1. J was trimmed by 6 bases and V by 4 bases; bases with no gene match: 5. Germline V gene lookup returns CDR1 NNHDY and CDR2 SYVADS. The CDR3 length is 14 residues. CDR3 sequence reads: CASSWTGGGNTLYF. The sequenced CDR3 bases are TGTGCCAGCAGTTGGACAGGGGGGGGGAACACCTTGTAC.

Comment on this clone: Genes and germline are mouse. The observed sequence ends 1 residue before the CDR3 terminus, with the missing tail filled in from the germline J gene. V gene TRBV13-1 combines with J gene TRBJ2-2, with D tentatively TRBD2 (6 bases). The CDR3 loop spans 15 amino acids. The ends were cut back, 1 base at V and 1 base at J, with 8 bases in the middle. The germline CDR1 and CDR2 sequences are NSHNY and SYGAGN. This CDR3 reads CASSDWGRNTGQLYF. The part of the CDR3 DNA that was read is TGTGCCAGCAGTGATTGGGGGAGAAACACCGGGCAGCTCTAC.

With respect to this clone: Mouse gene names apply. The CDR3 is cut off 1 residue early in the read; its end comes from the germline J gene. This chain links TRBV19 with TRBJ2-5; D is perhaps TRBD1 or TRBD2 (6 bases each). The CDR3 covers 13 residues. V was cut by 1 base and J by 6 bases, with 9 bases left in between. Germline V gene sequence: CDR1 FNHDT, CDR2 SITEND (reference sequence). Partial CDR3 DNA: TGTGCCAGCAGTATAAGAGGGGGGGACACCCAGTAC. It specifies CASSIRGGDTQY. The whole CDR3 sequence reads CASSIRGGDTQYF.

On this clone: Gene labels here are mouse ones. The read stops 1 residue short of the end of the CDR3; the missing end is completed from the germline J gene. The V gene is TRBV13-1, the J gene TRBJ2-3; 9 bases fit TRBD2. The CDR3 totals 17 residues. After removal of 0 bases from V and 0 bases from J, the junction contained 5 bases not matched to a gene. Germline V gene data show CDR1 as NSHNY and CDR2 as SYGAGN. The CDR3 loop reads CASSDELGGSSAETLYF. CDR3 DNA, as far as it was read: TGTGCCAGCAGTGATGAACTGGGGGGATCTAGTGCAGAAACGCTGTAT.

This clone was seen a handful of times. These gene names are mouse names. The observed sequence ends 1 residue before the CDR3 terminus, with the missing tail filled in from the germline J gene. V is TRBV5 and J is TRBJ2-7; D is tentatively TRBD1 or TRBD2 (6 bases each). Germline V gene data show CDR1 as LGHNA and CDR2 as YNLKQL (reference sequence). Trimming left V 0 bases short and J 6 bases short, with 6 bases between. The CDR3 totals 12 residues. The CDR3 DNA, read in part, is TGTGCCAGCAGCCAAGAGGGGGCTGAACAGTAC. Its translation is CASSQEGAEQY. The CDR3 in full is CASSQEGAEQYF.

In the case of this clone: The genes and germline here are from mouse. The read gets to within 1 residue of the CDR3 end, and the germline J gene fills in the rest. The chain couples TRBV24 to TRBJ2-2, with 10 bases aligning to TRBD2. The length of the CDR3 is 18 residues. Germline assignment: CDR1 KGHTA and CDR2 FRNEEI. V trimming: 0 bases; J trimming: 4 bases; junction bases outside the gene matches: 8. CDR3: CASSLYRGLGVGTGQLYF. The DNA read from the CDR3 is TGTGCCAGCAGTCTGTATAGAGGACTGGGGGTGGGCACCGGGCAGCTCTAC.

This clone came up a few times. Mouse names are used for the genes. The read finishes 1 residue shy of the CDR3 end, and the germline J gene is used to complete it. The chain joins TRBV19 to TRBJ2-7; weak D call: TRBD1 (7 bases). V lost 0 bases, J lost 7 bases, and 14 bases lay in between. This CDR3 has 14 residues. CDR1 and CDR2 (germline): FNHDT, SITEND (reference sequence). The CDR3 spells CASSIDRGRGEQYF. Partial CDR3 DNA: TGTGCCAGCAGTATAGATAGGGGGCGTGGGGAACAGTAC. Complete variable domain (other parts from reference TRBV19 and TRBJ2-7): GGIITQTPKFLIGQEGQKLTLKCQQNFNHDTMYWYRQDSGKGLRLIYYSITENDLQKGDLSEGYDASREKKSSFSLTVTSAQKNEMAVFLCASSIDRGRGEQYFGPGTRLTVL.

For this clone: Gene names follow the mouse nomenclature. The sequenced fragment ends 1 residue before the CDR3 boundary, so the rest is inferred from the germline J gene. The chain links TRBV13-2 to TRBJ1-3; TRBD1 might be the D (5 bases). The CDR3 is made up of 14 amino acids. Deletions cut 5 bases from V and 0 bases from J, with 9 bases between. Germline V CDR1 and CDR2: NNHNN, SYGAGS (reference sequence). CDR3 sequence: CASGAGNSGNTLYF. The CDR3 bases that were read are TGTGCCAGCGGGGCAGGGAATTCTGGAAATACGCTCTAT.

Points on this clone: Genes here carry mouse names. The CDR3 here is CASRRQSNTEVFF. Incomplete CDR3 DNA: TGTGCCAGCAGGAGACAGTCAAACACAGAAGTCTTC. The chain links TRBV19 to TRBJ1-1, with D perhaps TRBD1 (5 bases). The CDR3 end lies 1 residue beyond the end of the read and is filled in from the germline J gene. The V end lost 5 bases, the J end lost 0 bases, and 8 bases lay between the germline ends. CDR3 length equals 13 residues. CDR1 and CDR2 from the germline V gene are FNHDT and SITEND (reference sequence). Full variable domain (rest looked up from reference TRBV19 and TRBJ1-1): GGIITQTPKFLIGQEGQKLTLKCQQNFNHDTMYWYRQDSGKGLRLIYYSITENDLQKGDLSEGYDASREKKSSFSLTVTSAQKNEMAVFLCASRRQSNTEVFFGKGTRLTVV.

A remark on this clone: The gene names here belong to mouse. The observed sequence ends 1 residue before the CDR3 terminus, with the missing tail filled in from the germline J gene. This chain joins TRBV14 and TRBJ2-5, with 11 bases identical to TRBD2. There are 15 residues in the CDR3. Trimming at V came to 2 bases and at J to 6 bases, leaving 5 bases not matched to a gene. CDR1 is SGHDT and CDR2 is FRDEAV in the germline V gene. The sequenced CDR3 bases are TGTGCCAGCAGTTTAACTGGGGGGGCGCGGGACACCCAGTAC. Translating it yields CASSLTGGARDTQY. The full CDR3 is CASSLTGGARDTQYF.

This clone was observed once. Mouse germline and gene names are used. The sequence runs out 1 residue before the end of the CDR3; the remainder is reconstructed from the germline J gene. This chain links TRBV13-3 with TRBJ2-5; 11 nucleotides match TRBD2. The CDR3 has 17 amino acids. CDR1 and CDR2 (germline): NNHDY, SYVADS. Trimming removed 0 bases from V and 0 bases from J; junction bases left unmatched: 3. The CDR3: CASSDAGLGVNQDTQYF. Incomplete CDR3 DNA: TGTGCCAGCAGTGATGCGGGACTGGGGGTTAACCAAGACACCCAGTAC.

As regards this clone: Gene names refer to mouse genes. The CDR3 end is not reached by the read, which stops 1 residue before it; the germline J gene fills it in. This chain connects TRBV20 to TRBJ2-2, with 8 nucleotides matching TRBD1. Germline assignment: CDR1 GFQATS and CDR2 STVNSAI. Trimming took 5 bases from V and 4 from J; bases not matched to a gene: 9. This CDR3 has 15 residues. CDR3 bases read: TGTGGTGCTTTTCCAGGGGGCGCGGGCACCGGGCAGCTCTAC. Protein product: CGAFPGGAGTGQLY. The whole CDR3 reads CGAFPGGAGTGQLYF.

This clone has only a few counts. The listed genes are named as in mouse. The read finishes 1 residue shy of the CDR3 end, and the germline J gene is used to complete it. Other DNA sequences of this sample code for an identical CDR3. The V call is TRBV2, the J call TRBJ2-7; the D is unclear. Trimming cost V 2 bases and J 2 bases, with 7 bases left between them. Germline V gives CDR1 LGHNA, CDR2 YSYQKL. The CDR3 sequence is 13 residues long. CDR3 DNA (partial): TGTGCCAGCAGCCAAACGGGAACCTATGAACAGTAC. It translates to CASSQTGTYEQY. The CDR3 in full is CASSQTGTYEQYF.

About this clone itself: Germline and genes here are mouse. CDR3 bases read: TGTGCCAGCAGCCGACTGGGGGCTAGTGCAGAAACGCTGTAT. This sequence encodes CASSRLGASAETLY. The full CDR3 sequence reads CASSRLGASAETLYF. The chain carries TRBV5 and TRBJ2-3; TRBD2 matches at 9 bases. The read halts 1 residue ahead of the CDR3 end, with the missing end drawn from the germline J gene. The CDR3 has 15 residues. Unmatched junction bases numbered 2, after V lost 4 bases and J lost 0 bases. Germline CDR1 is LGHNA and CDR2 is YNLKQL (reference sequence).

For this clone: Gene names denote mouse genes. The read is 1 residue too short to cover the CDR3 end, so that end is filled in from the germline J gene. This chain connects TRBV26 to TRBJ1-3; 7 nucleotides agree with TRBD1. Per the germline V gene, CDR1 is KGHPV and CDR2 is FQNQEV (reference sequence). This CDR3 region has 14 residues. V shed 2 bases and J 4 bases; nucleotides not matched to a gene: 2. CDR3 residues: CASSLRGPGNTLYF. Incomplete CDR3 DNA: TGTGCCAGCAGTCTGAGGGGGCCAGGAAATACGCTCTAT.

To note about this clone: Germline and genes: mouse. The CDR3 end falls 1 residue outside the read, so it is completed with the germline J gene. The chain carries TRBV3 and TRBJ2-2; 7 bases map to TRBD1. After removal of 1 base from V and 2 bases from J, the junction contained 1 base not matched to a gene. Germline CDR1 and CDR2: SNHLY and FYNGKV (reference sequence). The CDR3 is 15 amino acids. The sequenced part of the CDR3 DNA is TGTGCCAGCAGCTTAGAACAGGGGAACACCGGGCAGCTCTAC. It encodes CASSLEQGNTGQLY. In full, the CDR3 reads CASSLEQGNTGQLYF.